This T cell receptor beta chain was identified during a study of T cell changes during pregnancy in multiple sclerosis. The data were produced by immunoSEQ multiplex PCR, yet TCRdb's version contains in-frame clones alone and is incomplete. The sample consists of roughly 48,000 clones, about 90% of them appearing once. Remarks on this clone: Germline is not matched at one junction end, which may reflect a read error.

Germline values: CDR1 SSHAT, CDR2 FNYEAQ (reference sequence). CDR3 length equals 13 residues. Sample: CD4+ T cells from peripheral blood mononuclear cells, taken in the second trimester of pregnancy. The clonotype originates from a female donor with multiple sclerosis, enrolled in a pregnancy study. The chain uses TRBV7-7 and TRBJ2-5, with D possibly TRBD2 on 6 matching bases. The CDR3 reads CASSPGGRETQYF. CDR3 in DNA: TGTGCTAGCAGCCCCGGGGGTCGGGAGACCCAGTACTTC.